This TCR beta chain derives from a study of a mutant IDH1 vaccine in newly diagnosed glioma. Looking at the study overall: Vaccine dosing followed radiotherapy by 4-6 weeks, or accompanied temozolomide cycles.

The assay was immunoSEQ multiplex PCR, and TCRdb's table has in-frame clones only and misses some. In the table there are some 66,000 clones, 84% of which are singletons. As to this clone: Its antigen is unknown.

Time point meaning: week 35, safety follow-up. Vaccination comprised doses that each held 300 ug of mutant IDH1 20-mer peptide, plus topical imiquimod. Sequenced material: PBMCs, taken from a glioma patient whose treatment included an IDH1 peptide vaccine. The clonotype comes from a young man with glioma.

CDR3 bases: TGCGCCAGCAGCTTTAACCGGATAGCGCCTTCTGGGGCCAACGTCCTGACTTTC. It encodes CASSFNRIAPSGANVLTF. The chain is built from TRBV5-1 and TRBJ2-6; a possible D gene is TRBD2 (5 bases). This CDR3 is built from 18 residues. CDR1 and CDR2 (germline): SGHRS, YFSETQ. V was cut by 2 bases and J by 1 base, with 16 bases left in between. The full variable domain, in which reference TRBV5-1 and TRBJ2-6 provide the parts outside the CDR3, is KAGVTQTPRYLIKTRGQQVTLSCSPISGHRSVSWYQQTPGQGLQFLFEYFSETQRNKGNFPGRFSGRQFSNSRSEMNVSTLELGDSALYLCASSFNRIAPSGANVLTFGAGSRLTVL.